The next 27 T cell receptor beta chains were all read from a single sample in a study of B cell selection in AIRE deficiency. Clones were sequenced by immunoSEQ multiplex PCR, and TCRdb holds only the in-frame ones, with some missing. Here the sample spans about 24,000 clones, roughly 96% being singletons. Sorting defined conventional CD4 T cells as CD4+CD127+. The material sequenced was CD4+CD127+ conventional T cells sorted from PBMCs. The receptors here all came from a human donor in good health.

The V and J genes are TRBV7-9 and TRBJ2-7; 12 nucleotides line up with TRBD2. Per the germline V gene, CDR1 is SEHNR and CDR2 is FQNEAQ (reference sequence). V lost 5 bases to trimming and J lost 0 bases; unmatched junction nucleotides: 8. The CDR3 runs to 17 residues. The CDR3 protein is CASSPLAGGPSSYEQYF. The CDR3 bases are TGTGCCAGCAGCCCACTAGCGGGGGGCCCAAGCTCCTACGAGCAGTACTTC.

The chain uses TRBV11-1 and TRBJ2-7; 13 nucleotides agree with TRBD2. This CDR3 has 16 amino acids. The germline gives CDR1 SGHAT, CDR2 FQDESV (reference sequence). The V segment lost 4 bases and the J segment 3 bases; nucleotides outside the gene matches: 6. CDR3 coding DNA: TGTGCCAGCAGCTCCGGGACTAGCGGGGAGTTCTACGAGCAGTACTTC. It is translated as CASSSGTSGEFYEQYF.

For this clone: At the DNA level, this CDR3 is encoded by other sequences in the same sample as well. The chain combines TRBV6-5 with TRBJ2-7; D is tentatively TRBD1 or TRBD2 (6 bases each). The CDR3 covers 14 residues. The ends were cut back, 0 bases at V and 4 bases at J, with 10 bases in the middle. Germline V gene sequence: CDR1 MNHEY, CDR2 SVGAGI. CDR3 sequence: CASSYSQGRYEQYF. The CDR3 DNA reads TGTGCCAGCAGTTACTCTCAGGGGAGGTACGAGCAGTACTTC.

This clone appeared a single time. Here the CDR3 reads CASSPLVSNTEAFF. The DNA of the CDR3 is TGTGCCAGCTCACCACTAGTTTCGAACACTGAAGCTTTCTTT. The chain is built from TRBV18 and TRBJ1-1, with D unresolved. Germline assignment: CDR1 KGHSH and CDR2 LQKENI. The CDR3 has 14 amino acids. V lost 1 base and J lost 1, with 7 bases in between.

The chain carries TRBV5-1 and TRBJ1-6; D unresolved. The CDR3 is 13 residues long. Germline-derived CDR1 and CDR2 are SGHRS and YFSETQ. The ends were cut back, 4 bases at V and 15 bases at J, with 17 bases in the middle. The chain's CDR3 is CASSQTSGGILHF. CDR3 in DNA: TGCGCCAGCAGCCAAACTTCGGGCGGGATCCTCCACTTT.

The rearrangement uses TRBV5-1 and TRBJ2-7; D is unclear. Trimming left V 1 base short and J 0 bases short, with 2 bases between. There are 12 residues in the CDR3. Germline V gene data show CDR1 as SGHRS and CDR2 as YFSETQ. CDR3 protein: CASSLISYEQYF. The CDR3 DNA follows: TGCGCCAGCAGCTTGATCTCCTACGAGCAGTACTTC.

The V and J genes are TRBV27 and TRBJ1-1; D is unresolved. The germline CDR1 and CDR2 sequences are MNHEY and SMNVEV (reference sequence). Between the trimmed V and J ends, which lost 7 bases and 7 bases, there was a span of 13 bases. The CDR3 is 12 residues long. In DNA form, the CDR3 reads TGTGCCAGCATATCGAGGCGGGGTGAAGCTTTCTTT. Protein: CASISRRGEAFF.

J is TRBJ1-2 and V is TRBV6-4; the match to TRBD1 covers 8 bases. Per germline, CDR1 MRHNA and CDR2 SNTAGT. The trim removed 6 bases at V and 8 bases at J, leaving 5 bases unmatched. CDR3 length: 12 amino acids. The CDR3, as DNA: TGTGCCAGCAGCGAGACAGGGGTCGGCTACACCTTC. Its protein product is CASSETGVGYTF.

The rearrangement joins TRBV11-2 to TRBJ1-1; D remains ambiguous. This CDR3 has 14 amino acids. Trimming took off 1 base at V and 1 base at J, with 7 bases between the two ends. Germline V gene sequence: CDR1 SGHAT, CDR2 FQNNGV. CDR3 DNA: TGTGCCAGCAGCTTAGTCCTGGGGAACACTGAAGCTTTCTTT. It is translated as CASSLVLGNTEAFF.

This sequence joins TRBV30 and TRBJ2-3; D could derive from TRBD1 or TRBD2 (6 bases each). Germline loops: CDR1 GTSNPN, CDR2 SVGIG (reference sequence). The CDR3 has 13 amino acids. The V gene lost 4 bases and the J gene lost 4 bases, with 12 bases spanning the gap. CDR3 in amino acids: CAWTPGAPDTQYF. The CDR3 DNA sequence: TGTGCCTGGACCCCGGGGGCCCCAGATACGCAGTATTTT.

This clone occurred once. V is TRBV4-3 and J is TRBJ2-3; TRBD1 matches 10 bases. After removal of 0 bases from V and 1 base from J, the junction contained 13 bases not matched to a gene. CDR3 length equals 20 residues. Per germline, CDR1 LGHNA and CDR2 YSLEER. CDR3 coding DNA: TGCGCCAGCAGCCAAGACTGGGACAGGGGCCGCCAGGGGGGCACAGATACGCAGTATTTT. Protein product: CASSQDWDRGRQGGTDTQYF.

This clone was seen just once. This rearrangement joins TRBV30 to TRBJ2-1; TRBD2 is a possible D gene (6 bases). CDR3 length equals 9 residues. The ends were cut back, 6 bases at V and 12 bases at J, with 9 bases in the middle. Germline lookup yields CDR1 GTSNPN and CDR2 SVGIG (reference sequence). In DNA form, the CDR3 reads TGTGCCTGCACCGGGGGGCAGTTCTTC. Translated, it gives CACTGGQFF.

This rearrangement joins TRBV19 to TRBJ2-4; D unresolved. Germline V gene sequence: CDR1 LNHDA, CDR2 SQIVND (reference sequence). The V end was cut by 4 bases, the J end by 6 bases, with 13 bases between. The CDR3 runs 14 residues. CDR3 in amino acids: CASSSPGSTNIQYF. The CDR3 DNA sequence: TGTGCCAGTAGTAGCCCCGGGTCCACAAACATTCAGTACTTC.

The V and J genes are TRBV4-1 and TRBJ2-3; 10 bases map to TRBD1. CDR1 and CDR2 (germline): MGHRA, YSYEKL. CDR3 length: 16 amino acids. V lost 0 bases, J lost 3 bases, and 3 bases stayed unmatched. The CDR3 coding sequence is TGCGCCAGCAGCCAAGACCGACAGGGGGCTACAGATACGCAGTATTTT. This encodes CASSQDRQGATDTQYF.

The chain links TRBV7-9 to TRBJ1-1; a possible D gene is TRBD1 (6 bases). The germline V and J ends were trimmed by 4 bases and 4 bases, with 16 bases remaining between them. Germline CDR1 SEHNR, CDR2 FQNEAQ (reference sequence). The CDR3 has 15 residues. CDR3 bases: TGTGCCAGCAGCTCCGGCGGGGGGGCAGGCACTGAAGCTTTCTTT. Amino acids: CASSSGGGAGTEAFF.

This sequence joins TRBV7-9 and TRBJ1-2; a weak D match, TRBD1 (5 bases). The CDR3 is 13 amino acids. Trimming took 4 bases from V and 2 from J, leaving 8 bases between them. Germline values: CDR1 SEHNR, CDR2 FQNEAQ (reference sequence). CDR3: CASSSQENYGYTF. CDR3 bases: TGTGCCAGCAGCTCACAGGAGAACTATGGCTACACCTTC.

In this sample, this clone turned up a few times. The chain has TRBV7-3 and TRBJ2-2; 9 bases fit TRBD1. J lost 1 base, V lost 3 bases, and 6 bases had no gene match. Germline CDR1 SGHTA, CDR2 FQGTGA. This CDR3 has 17 residues. This CDR3 reads CASSLGDRALNTGELFF. CDR3 in DNA: TGTGCCAGCAGCTTGGGGGACAGGGCGTTGAACACCGGGGAGCTGTTTTTT.

This clone was seen only once. The chain carries TRBV19 and TRBJ1-2; D ambiguous. The CDR3 runs 13 residues. The germline V gene has CDR1 LNHDA and CDR2 SQIVND (reference sequence). V lost 4 bases and J 3 bases, leaving 9 bases between the germline ends. This CDR3 reads CASSTVRDYGYTF. In DNA, the CDR3 is TGTGCCAGTAGTACGGTCCGAGACTATGGCTACACCTTC.

V usage is TRBV6-1 and J usage is TRBJ2-2, with D tentatively TRBD1 (6 bases). V lost 6 bases to trimming and J lost 1 base, with 9 bases between them. The length of the CDR3 is 14 residues. Germline values: CDR1 MNHNS, CDR2 SASEGT. CDR3: CASSPTGNTGELFF. The CDR3 DNA is TGTGCCAGCAGCCCGACAGGGAACACCGGGGAGCTGTTTTTT.

The chain is built from TRBV19 and TRBJ2-3, with D perhaps matching TRBD1 (6 bases). Trimming stripped 6 bases from V and 2 bases from J, with 15 bases between. Germline CDR1 reads LNHDA; CDR2 reads SQIVND (reference sequence). CDR3 length: 15 amino acids. CDR3 loop: CASSGRDTHTDTQYF. CDR3 DNA sequence: TGTGCCAGTAGCGGCCGGGACACCCACACAGATACGCAGTATTTT.

This chain connects TRBV6-5 to TRBJ1-2; 10 bases line up with TRBD1. This CDR3 comprises 13 residues. V lost 6 bases to trimming and J lost 8 bases; unmatched junction nucleotides: 6. Germline-derived CDR1 and CDR2 are MNHEY and SVGAGI. CDR3 in amino acids: CASRAGTGAGYTF. Written as DNA, the CDR3 is TGTGCCAGCAGGGCCGGGACAGGGGCCGGCTACACCTTC.

The V and J genes are TRBV7-9 and TRBJ1-2, with 7 bases fitting TRBD1. CDR3 length equals 13 residues. The germline CDR1 and CDR2 sequences are SEHNR and FQNEAQ (reference sequence). V gave up 5 bases and J gave up 7 bases; unmatched junction bases: 7. CDR3 in amino acids: CASSGQAPVGYTF. DNA of the CDR3: TGTGCCAGCAGCGGACAGGCGCCAGTTGGCTACACCTTC.

This chain joins TRBV10-3 and TRBJ1-3; D is perhaps TRBD1 (6 bases). The germline V gene encodes CDR1 ENHRY and CDR2 SYGVKD. Deletions cut 2 bases from V and 6 bases from J, with 11 bases between. This CDR3 has 14 residues. The CDR3 bases are TGTGCCATCAGTGAGGGCAGGGGAAAAAACACCATATATTTT. It specifies CAISEGRGKNTIYF.

V is TRBV27 and J is TRBJ1-4, with 9 positions matching TRBD1. The germline V gene has CDR1 MNHEY and CDR2 SMNVEV (reference sequence). The V and J ends lost 3 bases and 6 bases, in that order; junction bases with no gene match: 5. This CDR3 has 15 amino acids. The DNA of the CDR3 is TGTGCCAGCAGTTTTACAGGGGGCGACTATGAAAAACTGTTTTTT. It is translated as CASSFTGGDYEKLFF.

This chain joins TRBV7-2 and TRBJ2-7, with TRBD1 matching 7 bases. The CDR3 loop spans 13 amino acids. V lost 5 bases to trimming and J lost 5 bases; unmatched junction nucleotides: 6. Germline-derived CDR1 and CDR2 are SGHTA and FQGNSA. For the CDR3, the DNA is TGTGCCAGCAGCCCCCGGACAGGCGACGAGCAGTACTTC. It codes for CASSPRTGDEQYF.

The V and J genes are TRBV19 and TRBJ1-2; 7 nucleotides align to TRBD1. The CDR3 extends over 15 amino acids. Trimming cost V 7 bases and J 0 bases; bases outside gene matches: 8. The germline V gene encodes CDR1 LNHDA and CDR2 SQIVND (reference sequence). This CDR3 is CASTSGGLSNYGYTF. The CDR3 DNA is TGTGCCAGTACGTCAGGGGGTTTATCTAACTATGGCTACACCTTC. Complete variable domain (other parts from reference TRBV19 and TRBJ1-2): DGGITQSPKYLFRKEGQNVTLSCEQNLNHDAMYWYRQDPGQGLRLIYYSQIVNDFQKGDIAEGYSVSREKKESFPLTVTSAQKNPTAFYLCASTSGGLSNYGYTFGSGTRLTVV.

This chain uses TRBV6-6 with TRBJ2-7; D uncertain. Germline V CDR1 and CDR2: MNHNY, SVGAGI (reference sequence). V lost 6 bases and J 7 bases, leaving 16 bases between the germline ends. This CDR3 comprises 13 residues. The CDR3 sequence: CASSSDVESEQYF. The CDR3 DNA reads TGTGCCAGCAGCTCGGACGTCGAGTCGGAGCAGTACTTC.